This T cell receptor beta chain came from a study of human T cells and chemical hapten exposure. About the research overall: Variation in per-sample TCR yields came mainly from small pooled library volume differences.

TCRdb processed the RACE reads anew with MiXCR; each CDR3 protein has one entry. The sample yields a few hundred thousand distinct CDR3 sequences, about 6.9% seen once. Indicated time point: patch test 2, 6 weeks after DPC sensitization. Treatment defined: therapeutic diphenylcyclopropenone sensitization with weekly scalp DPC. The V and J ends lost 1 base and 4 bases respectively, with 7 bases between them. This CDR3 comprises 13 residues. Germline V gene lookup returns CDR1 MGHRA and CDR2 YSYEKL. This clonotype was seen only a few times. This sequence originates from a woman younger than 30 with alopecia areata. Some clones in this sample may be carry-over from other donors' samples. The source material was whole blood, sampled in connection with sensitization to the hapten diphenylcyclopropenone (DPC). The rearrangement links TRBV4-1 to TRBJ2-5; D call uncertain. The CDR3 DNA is TGCGCCAGCAGCCAAGGAAACAGAGAGACCCAGTACTTC. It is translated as CASSQGNRETQYF.